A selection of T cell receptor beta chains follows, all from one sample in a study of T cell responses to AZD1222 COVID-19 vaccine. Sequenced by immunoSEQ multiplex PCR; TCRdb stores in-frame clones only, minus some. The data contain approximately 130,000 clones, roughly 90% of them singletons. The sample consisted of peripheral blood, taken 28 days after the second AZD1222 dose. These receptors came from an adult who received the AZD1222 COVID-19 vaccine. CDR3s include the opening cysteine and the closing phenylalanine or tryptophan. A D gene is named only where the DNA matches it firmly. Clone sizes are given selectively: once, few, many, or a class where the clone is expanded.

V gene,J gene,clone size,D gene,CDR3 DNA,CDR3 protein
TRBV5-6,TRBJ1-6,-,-,TGTGCCAGCAGCTTGGACAGATTCAATTCACCCCTCCACTTT,CASSLDRFNSPLHF
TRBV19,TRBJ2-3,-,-,TGTGCCACGGCCCTCACAGATACGCAGTATTTT,CATALTDTQYF
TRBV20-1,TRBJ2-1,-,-,TGCAGTGCTAGTGATGACACCCACAATGAGCAGTTCTTC,CSASDDTHNEQFF
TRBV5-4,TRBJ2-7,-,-,TGTGCCAGCAGCTTGTCCGGGCCTTTGGGACGCTACGAGCAGTACTTC,CASSLSGPLGRYEQYF
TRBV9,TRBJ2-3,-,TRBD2,TGTGCCAGCACTCTAGCGGTGGGAGCAGATACGCAGTATTTT,CASTLAVGADTQYF
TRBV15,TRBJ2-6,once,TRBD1,TGTGCCACCAGCAGACCCAGGGGGACCAACGTCCTGACTTTC,CATSRPRGTNVLTF
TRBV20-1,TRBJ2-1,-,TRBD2,TGCAGTGCTAGTAGCTTAGCGGGCGTCTACAATGAGCAGTTCTTC,CSASSLAGVYNEQFF
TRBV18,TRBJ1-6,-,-,TGTGCCAGCTCACCGGCGGGCAGGGCACCCCTCCACTTT,CASSPAGRAPLHF
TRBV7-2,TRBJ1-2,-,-,TGTGCCAGCAGCTTAGAGGCCAGGCCCTATTCCGGCTACACCTTC,CASSLEARPYSGYTF
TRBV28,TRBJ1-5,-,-,TGTGCCAGCAGTTTAAGGGCGGGCAATCAGCCCCAGCATTTT,CASSLRAGNQPQHF
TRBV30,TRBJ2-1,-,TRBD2,TGTGCCTGGCGTCGTACTAGCGGGGGTATCGATGAGCAGTTCTTC,CAWRRTSGGIDEQFF
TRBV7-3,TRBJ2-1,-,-,TGTGCCAGCAGCTTAAACGCTCTAGTAGTAAGCAATGAGCAGTTCTTC,CASSLNALVVSNEQFF
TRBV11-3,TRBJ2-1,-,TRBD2,TGTGCCAGCAGCCGACGGACTAGCGGTGAGCAGTTCTTC,CASSRRTSGEQFF
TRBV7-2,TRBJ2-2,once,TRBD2,TGTGCCAGCAGCTCCCCTTGGGGGGGGAACACCGGGGAGCTGTTTTTT,CASSSPWGGNTGELFF
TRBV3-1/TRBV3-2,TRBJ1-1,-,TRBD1,TGTGCCAGCAGCCTCCTTGGACAGGGAAAATCGAACACTGAAGCTTTCTTT,CASSLLGQGKSNTEAFF
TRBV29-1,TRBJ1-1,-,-,TGCAGCGTGGGCAGGATAACTGAAGCTTTCTTT,CSVGRITEAFF
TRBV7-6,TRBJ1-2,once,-,TGTGCCAGCAGCTTGGACAGCTATGGCTACACCTTC,CASSLDSYGYTF
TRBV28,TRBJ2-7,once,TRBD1,TGTGCCAGCAGTTTAGTACAGGGGGCGATCGAGCAGTACTTC,CASSLVQGAIEQYF